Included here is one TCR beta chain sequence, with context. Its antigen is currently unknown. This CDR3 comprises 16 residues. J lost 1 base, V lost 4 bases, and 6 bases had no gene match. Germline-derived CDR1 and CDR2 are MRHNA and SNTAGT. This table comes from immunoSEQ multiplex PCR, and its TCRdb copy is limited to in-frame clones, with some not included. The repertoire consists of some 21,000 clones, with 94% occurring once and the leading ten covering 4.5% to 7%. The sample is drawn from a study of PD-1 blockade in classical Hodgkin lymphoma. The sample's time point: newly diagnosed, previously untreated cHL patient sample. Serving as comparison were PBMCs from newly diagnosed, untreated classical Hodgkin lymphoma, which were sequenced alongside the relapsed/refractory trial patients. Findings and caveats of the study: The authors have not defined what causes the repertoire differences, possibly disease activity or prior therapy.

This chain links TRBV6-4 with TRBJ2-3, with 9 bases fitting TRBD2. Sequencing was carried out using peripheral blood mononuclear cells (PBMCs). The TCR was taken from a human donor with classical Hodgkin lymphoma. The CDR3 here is CASSAEQRGGTDTQYF. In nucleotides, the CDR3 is TGTGCCAGCAGTGCAGAACAGCGGGGGGGCACAGATACGCAGTATTTT.